A selection of T cell receptor beta chains follows, all from one sample in a study of T cells in Graves' hyperthyroidism and ophthalmopathy. TCRdb re-derived calls from the multiplex PCR reads in MiXCR, one entry per CDR3 protein. The table records more than 500,000 distinct CDR3 sequences, 14% of them present only once. The sample taken for sequencing was blood. The source is a middle-aged woman with Graves' hyperthyroidism. CDR3s include the opening cysteine and the closing phenylalanine or tryptophan. The D gene is left open where the match is weak. Size tells how often a clone was seen (once, few, many) or the class of an expanded clone, and some rows leave it out.

V gene	CDR3 length	clone size	D gene	J gene	CDR3 DNA	CDR3 protein
TRBV5-1	14	many	TRBD1	TRBJ2-7	TGCGCCAGCAGCTCGGGACAGGGGGCTTACGAGCAGTACTTC	CASSSGQGAYEQYF
TRBV27	16	NA	TRBD1	TRBJ1-5	TGTGCCAGCAGTCAATCCGGGACAGGGGGCGGGCAGCCCCAGCATTTT	CASSQSGTGGGQPQHF
TRBV6-1	15	many	NA	TRBJ2-7	TGTGCCAGCAGTGAAGCCGGGACATTCCCCTACGAGCAGTACTTC	CASSEAGTFPYEQYF
TRBV20-1	16	many	TRBD1	TRBJ1-5	TGCAGTGCTAGCTCCACGACAGGGGGGGGCAATCAGCCCCAGCATTTT	CSASSTTGGGNQPQHF
TRBV28	14	many	NA	TRBJ2-7	TGTGCCAGCAGCATGCACCGGGACCCCAACGAGCAGTACTTC	CASSMHRDPNEQYF
TRBV13	14	NA	TRBD1	TRBJ1-2	TGTGCCAGCAGCTCTCTACAGGGGGGATATGGCTACACCTTC	CASSSLQGGYGYTF
TRBV4-1	14	NA	NA	TRBJ1-4	TGCGCCAGCAGCCAATGGACAGATAATGAAAAACTGTTTTTT	CASSQWTDNEKLFF
TRBV5-6	13	few	TRBD1	TRBJ1-2	TGTGCCAGCACCACGGGACAGGGTTATGGCTACACCTTC	CASTTGQGYGYTF
TRBV2	15	many	NA	TRBJ2-2	TGTGCCAGCAGTCCCTTTCGAGGGGGGGCCGGGGAGCTGTTTTTT	CASSPFRGGAGELFF
TRBV28	14	many	NA	TRBJ2-3	TGTGCCAGCAGCGGGGGAAGTCGCACAGATACGCAGTATTTT	CASSGGSRTDTQYF
TRBV12-3/TRBV12-4	16	once	NA	TRBJ2-1	TGTGCCAGCAGCCAAGTACGGAGTTTGATGTACAATGAGCAGTTCTTC	CASSQVRSLMYNEQFF
TRBV7-2	15	many	NA	TRBJ2-3	TGTGCCAGCAGCTTCAGTAAGGGGCCGACAGATACGCAGTATTTT	CASSFSKGPTDTQYF
TRBV5-8	16	few	NA	TRBJ1-5	TGTGCCAGCAGCTTGACCCCAGGGGATAGCAATCAGCCCCAGCATTTT	CASSLTPGDSNQPQHF
TRBV28	15	NA	TRBD2	TRBJ2-7	TGTGCCAGCAGTCCAAGTGGGACTAGCGGAGAGGGGCAGTACTTC	CASSPSGTSGEGQYF
TRBV6-1	14	many	NA	TRBJ1-1	TGTGCCAGCAGTAAGGCCGGGACTGTAGCTGAAGCTTTCTTT	CASSKAGTVAEAFF
TRBV7-8	15	many	TRBD2	TRBJ2-1	TGTGCCAGCAGCACACGACTAGCTGGCTACAATGAGCAGTTCTTC	CASSTRLAGYNEQFF
TRBV9	16	few	NA	TRBJ2-1	TGTGCCAGCAGCGTAGACGTGCGGCGGGCTCACAATGAGCAGTTCTTC	CASSVDVRRAHNEQFF
TRBV20-1	14	many	NA	TRBJ1-2	TGCAGTGCTATAGTCGGACAGATCAACTATGGCTACACCTTC	CSAIVGQINYGYTF
TRBV6-9	17	NA	TRBD1	TRBJ1-2	TGTGCCAGCAGTTATAAGGCTGCGTCAGGGGGCGGCTATGGCTACACCTTC	CASSYKAASGGGYGYTF
TRBV28	13	many	NA	TRBJ2-5	TGTGCCAGCAGTTTAGGGACATTGGAGACCCAGTACTTC	CASSLGTLETQYF
TRBV29-1	13	NA	NA	TRBJ1-5	TGCAGCGTTGTTGAGAACGCGAATCAGCCCCAGCATTTT	CSVVENANQPQHF
TRBV20-1	16	many	NA	TRBJ1-5	TGCAGTGCTAAGGAAACAGGGACCTTTAGCAATCAGCCCCAGCATTTT	CSAKETGTFSNQPQHF
TRBV12-3/TRBV12-4	16	many	TRBD2	TRBJ2-3	TGTGCCAGCAGCCGTTCAACTAGCGGGGGGACAGATACGCAGTATTTT	CASSRSTSGGTDTQYF
TRBV5-1	13	NA	NA	TRBJ2-7	TGCGCCAGCAGCTTGACGGACTACTACGAGCAGTACTTC	CASSLTDYYEQYF
TRBV12-5	16	many	NA	TRBJ2-2	TGTGCTAGTGGTTTGGTAAGGGCCGCGAACACCGGGGAGCTGTTTTTT	CASGLVRAANTGELFF
TRBV20-1	14	NA	TRBD1	TRBJ2-5	TGCAGTGCTAGAATAGGGACAGGGCAAGAGACCCAGTACTTC	CSARIGTGQETQYF
TRBV2	15	few	TRBD2	TRBJ2-7	TGTGCCAGCATATCCGGGACTAGCGGGAGCTACGAGCAGTACTTC	CASISGTSGSYEQYF
TRBV7-3	16	few	NA	TRBJ1-5	TGTGCCAGTAGTTATTTAGGGGGACACCTCAATCAGCCCCAGCATTTT	CASSYLGGHLNQPQHF
TRBV19	14	NA	NA	TRBJ1-1	TGTGCCAGTAGTAAAGCGTGGACGAACACTGAAGCTTTCTTT	CASSKAWTNTEAFF
TRBV6-1	16	many	NA	TRBJ2-2	TGTGCCAGCGGCCCATATCGGGGATCGGGCACCGGGGAGCTGTTTTTT	CASGPYRGSGTGELFF
TRBV6-2/TRBV6-3	14	NA	NA	TRBJ2-7	TGTGCCAGCAGTTACAACCCCCGTACCTACGAGCAGTACTTC	CASSYNPRTYEQYF
TRBV25-1	17	NA	NA	TRBJ2-6	TGTGCCAGCAGTGGACAGGAACTTTCCTCTGGGGCCAACGTCCTGACTTTC	CASSGQELSSGANVLTF
TRBV5-1	16	many	TRBD2	TRBJ2-1	TGCGCCAGCAGGAATCCCGGGACTAGTAAATACAATGAGCAGTTCTTC	CASRNPGTSKYNEQFF
TRBV2	16	many	TRBD2	TRBJ2-3	TGTGCCAGCAGTGACTCATTAGCGGGAGGCGCAGATACGCAGTATTTT	CASSDSLAGGADTQYF
TRBV5-1	16	many	TRBD1	TRBJ2-7	TGCGCCAGCAAACTGGGCGGGACAGGGTTTTCCTACGAGCAGTACTTC	CASKLGGTGFSYEQYF
TRBV20-1	12	many	TRBD1	TRBJ2-7	TGCAGTGCGAGCGGACAGGTATACGAGCAGTACTTC	CSASGQVYEQYF
TRBV20-1	14	many	TRBD2	TRBJ2-2	TGCAGTGCTAGAGATGGGACTACACCGGGGGAGCTGTTTTTT	CSARDGTTPGELFF
TRBV27	14	few	NA	TRBJ1-6	TGTGCCAGCAGTTTCATAGGAGGGAATTCACCCCTCCACTTT	CASSFIGGNSPLHF
TRBV2	15	many	NA	TRBJ2-2	TGTGCCAGCACCGGCGGCAGAGGCCTGGACGGGGAGCTGTTTTTT	CASTGGRGLDGELFF
TRBV28	14	many	NA	TRBJ2-1	TGTGCCAGCTCAGGGGGACTCGAGGTGAATGAGCAGTTCTTC	CASSGGLEVNEQFF
TRBV29-1	11	NA	NA	TRBJ2-1	TGCAGCGCCCTCCTCCAAGGAGGGCAGTTCTTC	CSALLQGGQFF
TRBV9	14	NA	NA	TRBJ2-1	TGTGCCAGCAGCGTAGTCTCCCTAGTAGGTGAGCAGTTCTTC	CASSVVSLVGEQFF
TRBV5-1	16	few	NA	TRBJ2-2	TGCGCCAGCAGCCGTGGAGGGGGTACGAACACCGGGGAGCTGTTTTTT	CASSRGGGTNTGELFF
TRBV28	13	many	NA	TRBJ2-1	TGTGCCAGCAGTTTACCAGGGACCAGCGAGCAGTTCTTC	CASSLPGTSEQFF
TRBV20-1	17	many	NA	TRBJ2-3	TGCAGTGCGAGAAGCACCTATGGGGGAGGACTCACAGATACGCAGTATTTT	CSARSTYGGGLTDTQYF
TRBV28	16	many	TRBD1	TRBJ2-7	TGTGCCAGCAGTCTACTACCGGGACAGGGGGTGTACGAGCAGTACTTC	CASSLLPGQGVYEQYF
TRBV6-2/TRBV6-3	17	many	TRBD2	TRBJ2-4	TGTGCCAGCAGTTACATCGCGGGAGGGCCGGTCAAAAACATTCAGTACTTC	CASSYIAGGPVKNIQYF
TRBV5-1	14	NA	NA	TRBJ2-5	TGCGCCAGCAGCTTGGCCAACAGACGAGAGACCCAGTACTTC	CASSLANRRETQYF
TRBV11-2	16	NA	NA	TRBJ2-7	TGTGCCAGCAGCTTAGTAACCAGCGCTACCATCTACGAGCAGTACTTC	CASSLVTSATIYEQYF
TRBV3-1	14	NA	NA	TRBJ2-5	TGTGCCAGCAGACAAACAGGGGGGGGGGAGACCCAGTACTTC	CASRQTGGGETQYF
TRBV5-1	14	NA	NA	TRBJ2-3	TGCGCCAGCAGCTTATACTCCGGCACAGATACGCAGTATTTT	CASSLYSGTDTQYF
TRBV5-1	15	NA	NA	TRBJ2-1	TGCGCCAGCAGCTTGGCAGACGCCTGGACTGGTGAGCAGTTCTTC	CASSLADAWTGEQFF
TRBV12-3/TRBV12-4	14	many	NA	TRBJ1-1	TGTGCCAGCAGCGTAGGGGTGATGAACACTGAAGCTTTCTTT	CASSVGVMNTEAFF